The source of this T cell receptor (beta chain) is a study of CD8 T cells in Susac syndrome. Germline V lookup: CDR1 MNHNS, CDR2 SASEGT. The CDR3 is made up of 16 amino acids. V shed 5 bases and J shed 6 bases, with 20 bases lying between them. A quantity of about 0.45 to 1 ug RNA underwent reverse transcription using random hexamers. TCRdb reprocessed the immunoSEQ multiplex PCR reads with MiXCR, giving one entry per CDR3 protein. Of around 200,000 distinct CDR3 sequences listed, 85% to 95% were seen once; the top ten hold about 0.095%. This sequence originates from a human donor in good health. The sequenced material came from CD4+ T cells from PBMCs. The rearrangement joins TRBV6-1 to TRBJ2-1; D may be TRBD2 (6 bases). CDR3 sequence: CASSPWASNGGNEQFF. CDR3 in DNA: TGTGCCAGCAGTCCCTGGGCTAGTAACGGGGGCAATGAGCAGTTCTTC.